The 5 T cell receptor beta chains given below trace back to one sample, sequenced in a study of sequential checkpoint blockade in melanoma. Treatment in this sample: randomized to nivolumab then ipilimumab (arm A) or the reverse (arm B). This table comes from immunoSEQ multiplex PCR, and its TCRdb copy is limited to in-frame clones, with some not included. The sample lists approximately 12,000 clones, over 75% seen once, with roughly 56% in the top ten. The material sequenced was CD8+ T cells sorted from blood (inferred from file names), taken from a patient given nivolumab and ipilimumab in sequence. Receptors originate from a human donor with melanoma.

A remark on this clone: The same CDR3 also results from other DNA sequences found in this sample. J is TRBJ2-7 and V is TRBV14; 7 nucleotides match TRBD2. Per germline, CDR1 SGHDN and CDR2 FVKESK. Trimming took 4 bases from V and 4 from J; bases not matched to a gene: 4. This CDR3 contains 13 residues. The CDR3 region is CASSPRLAYEQYF. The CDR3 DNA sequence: TGTGCCAGCAGCCCCCGACTAGCTTACGAGCAGTACTTC. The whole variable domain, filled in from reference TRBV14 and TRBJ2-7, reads EAGVTQFPSHSVIEKGQTVTLRCDPISGHDNLYWYRRVMGKEIKFLLHFVKESKQDESGMPNNRFLAERTGGTYSTLKVQPAELEDSGVYFCASSPRLAYEQYFGPGTRLTVT.

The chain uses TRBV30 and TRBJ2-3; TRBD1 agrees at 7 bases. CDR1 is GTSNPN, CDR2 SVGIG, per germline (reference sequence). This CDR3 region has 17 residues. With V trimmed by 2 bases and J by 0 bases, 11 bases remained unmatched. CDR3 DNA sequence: TGTGCCTGGAGTAAAGGGGGCTGGGGCCCTAGCACAGATACGCAGTATTTT. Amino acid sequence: CAWSKGGWGPSTDTQYF. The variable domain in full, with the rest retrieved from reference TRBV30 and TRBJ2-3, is SQTIHQWPATLVQPVGSPLSLECTVEGTSNPNLYWYRQAAGRGLQLLFYSVGIGQISSEVPQNLSASRPQDRQFILSSKKLLLSDSGFYLCAWSKGGWGPSTDTQYFGPGTRLTVL.

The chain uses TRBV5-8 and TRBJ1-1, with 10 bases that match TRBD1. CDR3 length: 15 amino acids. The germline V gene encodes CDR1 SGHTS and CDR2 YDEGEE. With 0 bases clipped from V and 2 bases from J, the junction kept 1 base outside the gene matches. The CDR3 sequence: CASSLGTGGNTEAFF. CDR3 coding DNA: TGTGCCAGCAGCTTGGGGACAGGGGGAAACACTGAAGCTTTCTTT.

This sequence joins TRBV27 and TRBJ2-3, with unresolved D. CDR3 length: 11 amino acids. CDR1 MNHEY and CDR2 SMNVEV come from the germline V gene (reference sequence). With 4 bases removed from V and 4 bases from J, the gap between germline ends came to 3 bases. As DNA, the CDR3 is TGTGCCAGCAGTTCTGCAGATACGCAGTATTTT. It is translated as CASSSADTQYF.

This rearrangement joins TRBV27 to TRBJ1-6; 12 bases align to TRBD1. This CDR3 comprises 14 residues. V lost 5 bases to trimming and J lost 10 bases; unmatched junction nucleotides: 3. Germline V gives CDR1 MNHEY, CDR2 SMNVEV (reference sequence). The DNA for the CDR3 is TGTGCCAGCAGTGACGGGACAGGGGGCTCACCCCTCCACTTT. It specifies CASSDGTGGSPLHF.